This TCR beta chain was sequenced in a study of cytomegalovirus exposure and HLA in healthy donors. The data were produced by immunoSEQ multiplex PCR, yet TCRdb's version contains in-frame clones alone and is incomplete. The sample lists 130,000 to 150,000 clones; 89% were seen once. The V segment lost 6 bases and the J segment 6 bases; nucleotides outside the gene matches: 12. The CDR3 runs 16 residues. Germline V CDR1 and CDR2: MDHEN, SYDVKM. This sequence was found in a woman younger than 35 in good health and CMV-seropositive. This chain uses TRBV28 with TRBJ2-7; 12 nucleotides agree with TRBD1. Sequenced input: PBMCs. The CDR3: CASRQTGTGGTGEQYF. The CDR3 region has the DNA TGTGCCAGCAGACAAACAGGGACAGGGGGCACGGGCGAGCAGTACTTC.